This is a list of T cell receptor beta chains from one sample in a study of OX40 agonist ivuxolimab in advanced cancers. Assay used: immunoSEQ multiplex PCR; TCRdb lists only in-frame clones, some missing. Here the sample spans about 69,000 clones, roughly nine tenths being singletons. The sequences come from CD4+ or CD8+ T cells sorted from blood, collected in a trial of the OX40 agonist ivuxolimab. The receptors shown here come from an adult with an advanced solid tumor such as melanoma, head and neck, liver or kidney cancer. Each CDR3 is given with its conserved first and last residue. A D gene is named only where the DNA matches it firmly. Some rows have no size entry. The others give once, few or many, or a class for an expanded clone.

D gene,clone size,J gene,V gene,CDR3 DNA,CDR3 protein
TRBD2,-,TRBJ2-7,TRBV5-6,TGTGCCAGCAGCTATGGACTAGCAGGCTACGAGCAGTACTTC,CASSYGLAGYEQYF
-,-,TRBJ2-1,TRBV21-1,TGTGCCAGCAGCAAAGCGCGGTCTAGTGTGGATGAGCAGTTCTTC,CASSKARSSVDEQFF
-,-,TRBJ1-6,TRBV28,TGTGCCAGCAGTTACCGGGGCTCACCCCTCCACTTT,CASSYRGSPLHF
TRBD1,once,TRBJ2-7,TRBV19,TGTGCCAGTAGTTCCACAGGGGGCGAGCAGTACTTC,CASSSTGGEQYF
-,-,TRBJ2-2,TRBV7-9,TGTGCCAGCAGCTTAGGCGTCGGGCTGTTTTTT,CASSLGVGLFF
TRBD2,-,TRBJ2-5,TRBV18,TGTGCCAGCTCACCGGGGACTAGCTGGGGCCTTCAGACCCAGTACTTC,CASSPGTSWGLQTQYF
TRBD2,-,TRBJ2-7,TRBV5-6,TGTGCCAGCAGCTGGACTACTAGCGGGGGCCACGAGCAGTACTTC,CASSWTTSGGHEQYF
-,-,TRBJ1-5,TRBV15,TGTGCCACCACCCACGTTTGGGGACACTTGGTTATATTGCCCCAGCATTTT,CATTHVWGHLVILPQHF
TRBD1,once,TRBJ1-1,TRBV27,TGTGCCAGCAGTAGGGACAGTCCAGGACTCATGAACACTGAAGCTTTCTTT,CASSRDSPGLMNTEAFF
-,-,TRBJ1-4,TRBV11-2,TGTGCCAGCAGTCAGGGCGGGGATCAGGAAAAACTGTTTTTT,CASSQGGDQEKLFF
TRBD2,-,TRBJ2-7,TRBV28,TGTGCCAGCAGTTTAACTAGCGGGGAGGACGAGCAGTACTTC,CASSLTSGEDEQYF
-,-,TRBJ2-7,TRBV5-5,TGTGCCAGCAGCTGGACAGTCTCCTACGAGCAGTACTTC,CASSWTVSYEQYF
-,-,TRBJ2-1,TRBV5-6,TGTGCCAGCAGCTTTGGTTGGGCGGGATATGGGTACAATGAGCAGTTCTTC,CASSFGWAGYGYNEQFF
-,-,TRBJ1-1,TRBV7-9,TGTGCCAGCATAGGAGGGGGGACTGAAGCTTTCTTT,CASIGGGTEAFF
TRBD1,-,TRBJ2-3,TRBV6-4,TGTGCCAGCAGTGACGGGACAGGCACAGATACGCAGTATTTT,CASSDGTGTDTQYF
-,-,TRBJ2-5,TRBV19,TGTGCCAGTAGTGGCCCTCAAGAGACCCAGTACTTC,CASSGPQETQYF
TRBD1,medium-sized,TRBJ1-1,TRBV6-5,TGTGCCAGCAGACCTTCTGGACAGGGTAGCGCTGAAGCTTTCTTT,CASRPSGQGSAEAFF
TRBD1,-,TRBJ1-1,TRBV28,TGTGCCAGCACGCTCAGGGGGGGCGCCGAAGCTTTCTTT,CASTLRGGAEAFF
-,-,TRBJ1-5,TRBV4-3,TGCGCCAGCAGCCCTGAGGCAGGGCAGAATCAGCCCCAGCATTTT,CASSPEAGQNQPQHF
TRBD1,-,TRBJ2-7,TRBV19,TGTGCCAGTAGTTCGGACAGGGCCTACGAGCAGTACTTC,CASSSDRAYEQYF
-,-,TRBJ1-5,TRBV19,TGTGCCAGTAGCTCCGACCTTTTAGAATATAGCAATCAGCCCCAGCATTTT,CASSSDLLEYSNQPQHF
-,-,TRBJ1-5,TRBV19,TGTGCCAGTAAGGGAATGATGGGTGGAAATCAGCCCCAGCATTTT,CASKGMMGGNQPQHF
-,once,TRBJ1-1,TRBV28,TGTGCCAGCAGTTTCCTAGACACTGAAGCTTTCTTT,CASSFLDTEAFF
-,-,TRBJ1-5,TRBV2,TGTGCCAGCAGCGAGTTGAAGTTGCAGCCCCAGCATTTT,CASSELKLQPQHF
-,-,TRBJ2-2,TRBV27,TGTGCCAGCAGTTTAGCAGGCGGGGAGCTGTTTTTT,CASSLAGGELFF